These 17 T cell receptor beta chains came from one sample sequenced in a study of T cell responses to AZD1222 COVID-19 vaccine. Produced via immunoSEQ multiplex PCR; TCRdb's table is partial and in-frame only. The repertoire holds fewer than 200,000 clones, almost 95% seen once, with around 9.3% in the top ten. Here the sequenced sample was peripheral blood, taken on day 0 of AZD1222 vaccination. The receptors were gathered from an adult in good health.

This sequence joins TRBV7-9 and TRBJ1-1; D unresolved. The V and J ends lost 6 bases and 6 bases respectively, with 8 bases between them. The CDR3 contains 11 residues. CDR1 and CDR2 (germline): SEHNR, FQNEAQ (reference sequence). CDR3 in amino acids: CASRRLAEAFF. CDR3 bases: TGTGCCAGCAGGCGCCTCGCTGAAGCTTTCTTT.

The J gene is TRBJ2-7, the V gene TRBV6-5; D is uncertain. Trimming stripped 6 bases from V and 3 bases from J, with 6 bases between. This CDR3 region has 11 residues. Germline CDR1 MNHEY, CDR2 SVGAGI. CDR3 in amino acids: CASRMDYEQYF. The CDR3 DNA reads TGTGCCAGCAGAATGGACTACGAGCAGTACTTC.

This rearrangement joins TRBV28 to TRBJ1-3, with a tentative D call TRBD1 (6 bases). The CDR3 consists of 16 residues. V was pared by 4 bases and J by 3 bases, with 16 bases between. Germline-derived CDR1 and CDR2 are MDHEN and SYDVKM. CDR3 in DNA: TGTGCCAGCAGTTCGTTGATTCAGGGGCTTGGAAACACCATATATTTT. It is translated as CASSSLIQGLGNTIYF.

The rearrangement joins TRBV28 to TRBJ2-1, with D perhaps TRBD2 (6 bases). Germline V lookup: CDR1 MDHEN, CDR2 SYDVKM. Trimming took off 7 bases at V and 8 bases at J, with 15 bases between the two ends. This CDR3 comprises 13 residues. The CDR3 coding sequence is TGTGCCAGCATTCAGGAGGGGCGGTATGAGCAGTTCTTC. Encoded protein: CASIQEGRYEQFF.

The chain has TRBV4-2 and TRBJ2-1, with 11 bases fitting TRBD2. Germline CDR1 reads LGHNA; CDR2 reads YNFKEQ. Unmatched junction bases numbered 4, after V lost 0 bases and J lost 0 bases. There are 18 residues in the CDR3. The CDR3 loop is CASSQDPLAGGSYNEQFF. The CDR3 bases are TGTGCCAGCAGCCAAGATCCCCTAGCGGGGGGCTCCTACAATGAGCAGTTCTTC.

V gene TRBV28 combines with J gene TRBJ1-5; possibly TRBD1 for D (6 bases). Germline lookup yields CDR1 MDHEN and CDR2 SYDVKM. The ends were cut back, 2 bases at V and 4 bases at J, with 9 bases in the middle. The CDR3 spans 14 residues. CDR3 amino acids: CASSLGQRNQPQHF. CDR3 in DNA: TGTGCCAGCAGTTTAGGACAGAGAAATCAGCCCCAGCATTTT. The full variable domain, completed using reference TRBV28 and TRBJ1-5, is DVKVTQSSRYLVKRTGEKVFLECVQDMDHENMFWYRQDPGLGLRLIYFSYDVKMKEKGDIPEGYSVSREKKERFSLILESASTNQTSMYLCASSLGQRNQPQHFGDGTRLSIL.

The chain uses TRBV28 and TRBJ1-2; 8 bases fit TRBD1. V shed 7 bases, J shed 0 bases, and the junction held 7 bases outside the gene matches. This CDR3 has 15 residues. Looked up from germline, CDR1 is MDHEN and CDR2 is SYDVKM. The CDR3 loop is CASIPQGAANYGYTF. CDR3 coding DNA: TGTGCCAGCATCCCCCAGGGGGCAGCTAACTATGGCTACACCTTC.

This clone was recorded once. The CDR3 sequence: CASSTLQPGGRSREQFF. The CDR3 DNA follows: TGCGCCAGCAGTACTTTGCAGCCGGGAGGCCGGAGCCGTGAGCAGTTCTTC. This chain joins TRBV10-2 and TRBJ2-1; 7 bases are a match to TRBD2. The CDR3 has 17 amino acids. V lost 5 bases and J lost 9; bases outside the gene matches: 19. Germline V lookup: CDR1 WSHSY, CDR2 SAAADI.

The J gene is TRBJ2-3, the V gene TRBV4-1, with D possibly matching TRBD2 (6 bases). CDR1 and CDR2 from the germline V gene are MGHRA and YSYEKL. The CDR3 runs 15 residues. Trimming left V 5 bases short and J 4 bases short, with 16 bases between. CDR3 in DNA: TGCGCCAGCAGCACACGACTAGTGAGCGCAGATACGCAGTATTTT. This sequence encodes CASSTRLVSADTQYF.

The chain carries TRBV7-2 and TRBJ1-3; the D is unclear. V lost 6 bases and J 1 base, leaving 13 bases between the germline ends. CDR1 and CDR2 from the germline V gene are SGHTA and FQGNSA. This CDR3 has 15 residues. This CDR3 reads CASRSTYQSGNTIYF. CDR3 bases: TGTGCCAGCAGATCAACCTACCAATCTGGAAACACCATATATTTT.

The chain combines TRBV27 with TRBJ1-5, with D unresolved. Germline V lookup: CDR1 MNHEY, CDR2 SMNVEV (reference sequence). V was shortened by 2 bases and J by 6 bases, with 11 bases between the two germline ends. CDR3 length: 14 residues. CDR3 amino acids: CASSLGQAIQPQHF. The CDR3 DNA reads as TGTGCCAGCAGTTTAGGGCAGGCAATTCAGCCCCAGCATTTT.

V usage is TRBV28 and J usage is TRBJ1-5; a weak D match, TRBD1 (6 bases). The CDR3 covers 15 residues. V lost 4 bases and J 1 base, leaving 11 bases between the germline ends. CDR1 and CDR2 from the germline V gene are MDHEN and SYDVKM. CDR3 DNA sequence: TGTGCCAGCAGTTCGTCAGGGGCGAGCAATCAGCCCCAGCATTTT. It translates to CASSSSGASNQPQHF.

The chain joins TRBV10-3 to TRBJ2-5; TRBD2 might be the D (5 bases). V gave up 10 bases and J gave up 0 bases, with 18 bases separating them. There are 15 residues in the CDR3. CDR1 ENHRY and CDR2 SYGVKD come from the germline V gene. The CDR3: CATLDREEYQETQYF. The DNA of the CDR3 is TGTGCCACCCTAGACCGGGAAGAATACCAAGAGACCCAGTACTTC.

This CDR3 reads CASSNPTGGSYNEQFF. The CDR3 nucleotides read TGCGCCAGCAGCAACCCCACTGGCGGGAGTTACAATGAGCAGTTCTTC. The rearrangement links TRBV5-1 to TRBJ2-1; 7 bases align to TRBD2. The CDR3 consists of 16 residues. CDR1 is SGHRS, CDR2 YFSETQ, per germline. V gave up 4 bases and J gave up 4 bases; unmatched junction bases: 11.

V usage is TRBV9 and J usage is TRBJ2-3; no reliable D call. Between the trimmed V and J ends, which lost 4 bases and 8 bases, there was a span of 17 bases. The CDR3 spans 14 residues. Germline CDR1 reads SGDLS; CDR2 reads YYNGEE. The CDR3 DNA sequence: TGTGCCAGCAGCAAGCGTAGGGTAGTCGGTACGCAGTATTTT. Translating gives CASSKRRVVGTQYF.

V and J are TRBV30 and TRBJ2-7, with a possible D match to TRBD2 (6 bases). The germline V and J ends were trimmed by 1 base and 3 bases, with 13 bases remaining between them. This CDR3 region has 14 residues. CDR1 and CDR2 (germline): GTSNPN, SVGIG (reference sequence). Here the CDR3 reads CAWSESPGGYEQYV. In DNA, the CDR3 is TGTGCCTGGAGTGAGAGTCCCGGGGGCTACGAGCAGTACGTC.

The chain uses TRBV19 and TRBJ1-1, with D unclear. The CDR3 has 13 amino acids. V was shortened by 5 bases and J by 7 bases, with 14 bases between the two germline ends. The germline V gene has CDR1 LNHDA and CDR2 SQIVND (reference sequence). CDR3 sequence: CASSLSDGIEAFF. The CDR3 bases are TGTGCCAGTAGTCTCTCTGACGGAATTGAAGCTTTCTTT.